This entry concerns a single TCR beta chain. The sample holds many counts of this clonotype. Its antigen remains unidentified. Qualities for individual bases were not recorded, and no much larger clone is one base off. Sequencing was performed on an Illumina NovaSeq 6000. TCRalpha and TCRbeta cDNA libraries were built by 5'RACE with constant-segment primers, adding sample barcodes and unique molecular identifiers. RNA was extracted from every sample with Trizol reagent. The libraries were amplified in two PCR steps, and the second step added a second sample barcode and Illumina TruSeq adapters. Sequencing of libraries was performed on an Illumina NovaSeq with 2 x 150 bp paired-end reads. On the authors' methods: With migec v1.2.7, reads were demultiplexed and then collapsed into UMI-guided consensus sequences. Using mixcr v2.1.11, UMI consensuses were aligned to TRA and TRB V and J templates and then assembled into clonotypes. A clonotype was counted as expanded or contracted only if both edgeR and NoisET called the change significant, with noise models trained on biological replicates. For edgeR calls, the cutoffs were a false discovery rate-adjusted p below 0.01 and a log2 fold-change threshold of 1. As an exploratory analysis of dynamics, max-normalized trajectories of the 1000 most abundant clonotypes were examined with PCA combined with hierarchical clustering. Each responding clone was given a CD4 or CD8 phenotype based on the CD4+ and CD8+ repertoires, which had been sequenced separately. The public sequencing data were trimmed at Q25 with fastp and processed into clonotypes with MiXCR by TCRdb, which kept only in-frame beta chains. Records with the same CDR3 protein are collapsed into one entry carrying the most frequent genes and DNA. Here the V and J calls rest on TCRdb's processing, not on the authors' analysis. The sample profile shows 150,000 or so distinct CDR3 sequences; roughly 24% of them were found once. The top ten clonotypes cover less than 25% of the sample.

This sample is part of a study of T-cell memory formation after mild COVID-19 (dated by TCRdb to the early 2020s). In the study overall: Most TCR sequence clusters were specific to one of the two donors. The cohort comprised two young, previously healthy adult volunteers, one female and one male. T-cell clones expanding and contracting after mild COVID-19 in two donors were tracked by longitudinal TCRalpha and TCRbeta repertoire sequencing.

Ficoll-Paque density gradient centrifugation was used to isolate PBMCs. Including the terminal cysteine and phenylalanine, the CDR3 comprises 16 residues. The read is trimmed to its CDR3 DNA, 48 bases read in frame from base 1. At the junction V is shortened by 0 bases and J by 0 bases; bases outside the gene matches: 3. Looking up the germline V gene yields CDR1 SGHRS and CDR2 YFSETQ. Study-level results and caveats: Whether the second-wave clones peaking on day 37 were SARS-CoV-2 specific was not confirmed. Some responding clones were found in pre-infection memory, which suggests that pre-existing cross-reactive memory T cells took part in the SARS-CoV-2 response. Only two mild cases were covered in the study, and larger cohorts including severe cases with pre-infection samples were considered necessary. Contracting CD4+ clones appeared mostly in the CM and EM memory subsets, whereas CD8+ clones were enriched in EMRA. Balanced CD4/CD8 phenotypes were observed for clones contracting from day 15 to 85, whereas a bias towards CD4+ was observed for a second wave of clones expanding from day 15 to 37.

The sequence is built from TRBV5-1 and TRBJ2-1, with TRBD2 matching 7 junction bases. The receptor was isolated from an adult woman who had mild COVID-19 (a few samples of this study predate the infection). The sample titles of this study are shuffled in the database, so cell type and time point are left out; the donor was told from shared clones. The sample was PBMCs or a T cell subset sorted from them (not recorded which). The DNA sequence follows: TGCGCCAGCAGCTTGGCCTGGGGGGGCTCCTACAATGAGCAGTTCTTC. This sequence encodes CASSLAWGGSYNEQFF.